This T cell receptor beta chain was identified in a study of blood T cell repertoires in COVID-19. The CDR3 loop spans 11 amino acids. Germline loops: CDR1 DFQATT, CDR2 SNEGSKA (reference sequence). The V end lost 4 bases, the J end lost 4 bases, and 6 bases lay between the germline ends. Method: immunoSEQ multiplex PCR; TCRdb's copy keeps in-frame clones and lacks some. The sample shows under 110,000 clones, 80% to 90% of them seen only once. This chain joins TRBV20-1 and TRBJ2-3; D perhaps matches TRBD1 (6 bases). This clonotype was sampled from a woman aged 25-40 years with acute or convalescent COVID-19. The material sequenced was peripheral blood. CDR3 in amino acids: CSATGADTQYF. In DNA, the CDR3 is TGCAGTGCTACAGGGGCAGATACGCAGTATTTT.